This T cell receptor beta chain emerged from a study of technical replicates of blood from a few donors. TCRdb's copy holds only in-frame clones and misses some; the assay was immunoSEQ multiplex PCR. Here the sample spans about 81,000 clones, 96% being singletons. The trim removed 2 bases at V and 5 bases at J, leaving 9 bases unmatched. The V gene's germline CDR1 is SNHLY and CDR2 FYNNEI. The CDR3 extends over 15 amino acids. Sequencing was performed on T cells isolated from PBMCs. The TCR comes from a human donor in good health. The genes are TRBV2 and TRBJ2-7, with TRBD1 matching over 7 bases. CDR3 DNA: TGTGCCAGCAGTGAACGGAGAGGGGGCATAGACGAGCAGTACTTC. It encodes CASSERRGGIDEQYF.